Detailed here is one TCR beta chain. The data were obtained in a study of OX40 agonist ivuxolimab in advanced cancers. Clones were sequenced by immunoSEQ multiplex PCR, and TCRdb holds only the in-frame ones, with some missing. Seen here are roughly 83,000 clones, 91% observed once, and the top ten hold roughly 8.7%. CDR1 and CDR2 (germline): SGDLS, YYNGEE. The V and J ends lost 3 bases and 1 base respectively, with 13 bases between them. There are 15 residues in the CDR3. The input for sequencing was CD4+ or CD8+ T cells sorted from blood, taken in a trial of the OX40 agonist ivuxolimab. V and J are TRBV9 and TRBJ2-5; TRBD1 might be the D (6 bases). The receptor's source is an adult with an advanced solid tumor such as melanoma, head and neck, liver or kidney cancer. CDR3 DNA: TGTGCCAGCAGCGACCCGGGCAGGGGCCAAGAGACCCAGTACTTC. Translating gives CASSDPGRGQETQYF.